These T cell receptor beta chains were read from a single sample in a study of blood T cell repertoires in COVID-19. Clones were read by immunoSEQ multiplex PCR, and TCRdb kept only the in-frame ones, dropping some. The sample contains about 100,000 clones, about 90% of which appear only once. Sequenced: peripheral blood. The receptors shown here come from a young man in a cohort sampled during active COVID-19. Both conserved end residues are part of each CDR3. The order of the fields is clone size, J gene, D gene, V gene, CDR3 protein, CDR3 DNA. The D gene is left open where the match is weak. Clone sizes are given selectively: once, few, many, or a class where the clone is expanded.

-,TRBJ1-3,-,TRBV3-1/TRBV3-2,CASGKQGYSGNTIYF,TGTGCCAGCGGAAAACAGGGCTACTCTGGAAACACCATATATTTT
-,TRBJ2-2,-,TRBV3-1/TRBV3-2,CASSQAGSGELFF,TGTGCCAGCAGCCAGGCAGGGTCCGGGGAGCTGTTTTTT
medium-sized,TRBJ1-1,-,TRBV5-4,CASSARAPNTEAFF,TGTGCCAGCAGCGCGCGAGCTCCGAACACTGAAGCTTTCTTT
-,TRBJ2-7,-,TRBV27,CASSLSSLHEQYF,TGTGCCAGCAGTTTATCAAGCTTACACGAGCAGTACTTC
-,TRBJ2-5,TRBD2,TRBV30,CAWSSGGQSFGETQYF,TGTGCCTGGAGTAGCGGGGGCCAAAGTTTCGGAGAGACCCAGTACTTC
-,TRBJ1-2,TRBD1,TRBV30,CACPNDRAGGYTF,TGTGCCTGCCCAAACGACAGGGCGGGTGGCTACACCTTC
few,TRBJ2-7,TRBD1,TRBV10-3,CASARDREREQYF,TGTGCCAGCGCTCGGGACAGGGAGAGGGAGCAGTACTTC
few,TRBJ1-1,-,TRBV29-1,CSVDKLNTEAFF,TGCAGCGTTGACAAGCTTAACACTGAAGCTTTCTTT
-,TRBJ2-5,TRBD1,TRBV11-1,CASSLETGRQETQYF,TGTGCCAGCAGCTTAGAGACAGGGCGACAAGAGACCCAGTACTTC
once,TRBJ2-5,TRBD1,TRBV29-1,CSVQQGAWETQYF,TGCAGCGTTCAACAGGGGGCATGGGAGACCCAGTACTTC
-,TRBJ2-5,-,TRBV10-3,CAMGGRVIETQYF,TGTGCCATGGGGGGAAGGGTAATAGAGACCCAGTACTTC
-,TRBJ2-7,TRBD1,TRBV29-1,CSVQGQGESYEQYF,TGCAGCGTACAGGGACAGGGGGAATCCTACGAGCAGTACTTC
-,TRBJ2-2,TRBD2,TRBV2,CASSRAGATNTGELFF,TGTGCCAGCAGTCGAGCGGGGGCCACGAACACCGGGGAGCTGTTTTTT
-,TRBJ2-3,TRBD2,TRBV5-1,CASSSGGHTGTDTQYF,TGCGCCAGCAGCTCGGGGGGGCACACTGGCACAGATACGCAGTATTTT
-,TRBJ1-3,-,TRBV9,CASSVEGGVRNTIYF,TGTGCCAGCAGCGTAGAGGGGGGGGTTAGGAACACCATATATTTT
-,TRBJ2-5,TRBD2,TRBV14,CASSQMGGLAEYQETQYF,TGTGCCAGCAGCCAAATGGGTGGACTAGCGGAGTACCAAGAGACCCAGTACTTC
-,TRBJ2-3,-,TRBV7-2,CASSPAATDTQYF,TGTGCCAGCAGCCCGGCGGCAACAGATACGCAGTATTTT
-,TRBJ2-3,TRBD1,TRBV5-1,CASSLAAGGFTDTQYF,TGCGCCAGCAGCTTAGCGGCAGGGGGATTCACAGATACGCAGTATTTT
-,TRBJ1-6,-,TRBV30,CAWSGGLGSYNSPLHF,TGTGCCTGGAGCGGGGGGCTAGGCTCCTATAATTCACCCCTCCACTTT
-,TRBJ1-4,-,TRBV6-1,CASSEIVAEKLFF,TGTGCCAGCAGTGAAATTGTAGCTGAAAAACTGTTTTTT
few,TRBJ1-2,-,TRBV7-3,CASSLGAGDYGYTF,TGTGCCAGCAGCTTAGGCGCCGGGGACTATGGCTACACCTTC
-,TRBJ1-4,TRBD1,TRBV10-3,CATNRGANEKLFF,TGTGCCACTAACAGGGGAGCTAATGAAAAACTGTTTTTT
once,TRBJ2-7,-,TRBV3-1/TRBV3-2,CASSPRTYEQYF,TGTGCCAGCAGCCCCCGTACCTACGAGCAGTACTTC
-,TRBJ2-6,TRBD2,TRBV4-3,CASSQFTPGLGYSGANVLTF,TGCGCCAGCAGCCAATTTACTCCGGGACTAGGGTACTCTGGGGCCAACGTCCTGACTTTC
-,TRBJ1-1,-,TRBV2,CATGAQSTTEAFF,TGTGCCACAGGTGCCCAAAGCACGACTGAAGCTTTCTTT
many,TRBJ1-1,TRBD1,TRBV29-1,CSVGQGNTEAFF,TGCAGCGTTGGACAGGGTAACACTGAAGCTTTCTTT
-,TRBJ1-5,TRBD1,TRBV6-6,CASSGQGGQPQHF,TGTGCCAGCAGTGGTCAGGGGGGTCAGCCCCAGCATTTT
once,TRBJ2-1,TRBD2,TRBV19,CASSPTSGGTYNEQFF,TGTGCCAGTAGTCCAACTAGCGGGGGGACCTACAATGAGCAGTTCTTC
-,TRBJ1-2,-,TRBV7-9,CASSFRGGYGYTF,TGTGCCAGCAGCTTCCGGGGGGGCTATGGCTACACCTTC
-,TRBJ2-7,TRBD1,TRBV6-5,CALGTGTYEQYF,TGTGCCCTCGGGACAGGGACCTACGAGCAGTACTTC
once,TRBJ2-5,-,TRBV9,CASSVGTFQETQYF,TGTGCCAGCAGCGTAGGCACATTCCAAGAGACCCAGTACTTC
once,TRBJ1-1,-,TRBV6-6,CASRTVGAAEAFF,TGTGCCAGCAGAACAGTAGGGGCTGCTGAAGCTTTCTTT
-,TRBJ1-5,-,TRBV28,CASSTYSNQPQHF,TGTGCCAGCAGTACCTATAGCAATCAGCCCCAGCATTTT
once,TRBJ2-2,-,TRBV5-1,CASSLYPSGLNTGELFF,TGCGCCAGCAGCTTGTATCCCTCAGGGCTAAACACCGGGGAGCTGTTTTTT
-,TRBJ1-3,TRBD1,TRBV5-4,CASSLGGDRALSGNTIYF,TGTGCCAGCAGCTTAGGGGGGGACAGGGCCCTCTCTGGAAACACCATATATTTT
-,TRBJ2-3,TRBD2,TRBV19,CASSTLKRQEREARDTQYF,TGTGCCAGTAGTACCCTTAAACGTCAGGAGCGGGAGGCGAGGGATACGCAGTATTTT
-,TRBJ1-2,TRBD1,TRBV28,CASSWRQGHGYTF,TGTGCCAGCAGTTGGCGACAGGGACATGGCTACACCTTC
once,TRBJ2-3,TRBD2,TRBV18,CASSPPAAGGTDTQYF,TGTGCCAGCTCACCACCCGCCGCGGGGGGCACAGATACGCAGTATTTT
few,TRBJ2-7,TRBD2,TRBV19,CASSETSGGYEQYF,TGTGCCAGTAGTGAGACTAGCGGGGGCTACGAGCAGTACTTC
-,TRBJ1-5,-,TRBV4-2,CASSLTPDSYSNQPQHF,TGTGCCAGCAGCCTGACACCGGACAGCTATAGCAATCAGCCCCAGCATTTT
-,TRBJ2-3,TRBD2,TRBV10-3,CAISGSGGVSDTQYF,TGTGCCATCAGTGGAAGCGGGGGGGTCTCAGATACGCAGTATTTT
-,TRBJ2-7,TRBD1,TRBV7-8,CASSLYRTGGSYEQYF,TGTGCCAGCAGCTTATATAGGACAGGGGGCTCCTACGAGCAGTACTTC
-,TRBJ2-5,-,TRBV18,CASSLSTPPGETQYF,TGTGCCAGCTCACTCTCGACCCCTCCCGGGGAGACCCAGTACTTC
-,TRBJ1-2,-,TRBV6-4,CASSEELHSNYGYTF,TGTGCCAGCAGTGAAGAACTGCATTCTAACTATGGCTACACCTTC
-,TRBJ1-4,TRBD1,TRBV27,CASSSPGTVGEKLFF,TGTGCCAGCAGTTCCCCCGGGACAGTGGGGGAAAAACTGTTTTTT
-,TRBJ2-7,TRBD2,TRBV20-1,CSARSGAEQYF,TGCAGTGCTCGTAGCGGGGCCGAGCAGTACTTC
-,TRBJ2-1,TRBD2,TRBV5-6,CASSLVRLAGGTEQFF,TGTGCCAGCAGCTTGGTCCGCCTAGCGGGGGGTACTGAGCAGTTCTTC
-,TRBJ2-3,TRBD2,TRBV18,CASSPPSSGGADTQYF,TGTGCCAGCTCACCACCGTCTAGCGGGGGGGCAGATACGCAGTATTTT
once,TRBJ1-5,-,TRBV7-8,CASSDRRGGGNQPQHF,TGTGCCAGCAGCGACCGTCGGGGAGGTGGCAATCAGCCCCAGCATTTT
-,TRBJ2-3,TRBD1,TRBV18,CASSQTTGQLTDTQYF,TGTGCCAGCTCACAGACGACAGGGCAACTCACAGATACGCAGTATTTT
-,TRBJ1-6,-,TRBV5-1,CASGSGTENSPLHF,TGCGCCAGCGGTTCCGGGACTGAAAATTCACCCCTCCACTTT
few,TRBJ2-2,TRBD1,TRBV25-1,CASSGRDREVGELFF,TGTGCCAGCAGTGGTCGGGACAGGGAGGTCGGGGAGCTGTTTTTT
once,TRBJ2-7,TRBD2,TRBV10-3,CAIRLAGGGEQYF,TGTGCCATCAGACTAGCGGGGGGTGGCGAGCAGTACTTC
-,TRBJ1-2,-,TRBV24-1,CATSQRYGYTF,TGTGCCACCAGTCAACGGTATGGCTACACCTTC